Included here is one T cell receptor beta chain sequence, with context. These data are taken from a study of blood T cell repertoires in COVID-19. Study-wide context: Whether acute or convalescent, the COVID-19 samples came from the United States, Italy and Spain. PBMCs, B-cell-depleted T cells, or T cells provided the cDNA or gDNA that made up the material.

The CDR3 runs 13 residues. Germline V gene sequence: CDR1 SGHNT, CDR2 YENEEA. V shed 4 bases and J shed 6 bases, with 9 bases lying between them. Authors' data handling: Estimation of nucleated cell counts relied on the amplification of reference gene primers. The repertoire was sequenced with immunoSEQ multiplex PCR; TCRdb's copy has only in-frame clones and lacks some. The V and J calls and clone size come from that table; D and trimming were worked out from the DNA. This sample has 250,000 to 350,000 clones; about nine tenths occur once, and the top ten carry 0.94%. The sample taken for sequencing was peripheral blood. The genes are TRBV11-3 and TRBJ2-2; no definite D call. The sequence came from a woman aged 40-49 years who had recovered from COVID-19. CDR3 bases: TGTGCCAGCAGCTCTGGAGTAGCCGGGGAGCTGTTTTTT. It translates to CASSSGVAGELFF.